These 14 T cell receptor beta chains came from one sample sequenced in a study of T-cell reconstitution after alpha-beta-depleted transplantation in children. This sample's TCRbeta library carried unique molecular identifier barcodes. Each CDR3 protein is one row after TCRdb ran MiXCR on the PCR reads. The profile covers some 130,000 distinct CDR3 sequences, with approximately 8.7% appearing a single time and 24% taken by the ten largest. The starting material was PBMCs, mostly from graft donor cells, obtained 180 days after TCRalphabeta/CD19-depleted stem cell transplant. All receptors derive from a girl in the first two years of life who had a stem cell transplant for combined immunodeficiency, so the T cells may come from the graft donor.

This clonotype was counted many times. This sequence joins TRBV6-1 and TRBJ2-1; D not certain. This CDR3 region has 15 residues. Deletions cut 6 bases from V and 1 base from J, with 13 bases between. Germline values: CDR1 MNHNS, CDR2 SASEGT. The CDR3 DNA is TGTGCCAGCAGCCCTACCGGCGCTTCCTACAATGAGCAGTTCTTC. Translating gives CASSPTGASYNEQFF.

The rearrangement joins TRBV25-1 to TRBJ2-7; 16 positions match TRBD2. The CDR3 runs to 17 residues. V lost 2 bases and J lost 2; bases outside the gene matches: 3. CDR1 MGHDK and CDR2 SYGVNS come from the germline V gene. DNA for the CDR3: TGTGCCAGCAGTGAAACCGGGACTAGCGGGGGGGCCTACGAGCAGTACTTC. It encodes CASSETGTSGGAYEQYF.

The table lists this clonotype with a few counts. The rearrangement joins TRBV12-3 or TRBV12-4 to TRBJ2-5, with 9 bases fitting TRBD1. J was trimmed by 5 bases and V by 4 bases; bases with no gene match: 5. The CDR3 contains 14 residues. The CDR3 loop reads CASSSGTGQETQYF. In DNA, the CDR3 is TGTGCCAGCAGTTCCGGGACAGGGCAGGAGACCCAGTACTTC.

On this clonotype: Germline is not matched at one junction end, which may reflect a read error. This sequence joins TRBV4-1 and TRBJ2-3, with D perhaps being TRBD1 or TRBD2 (5 bases each). This CDR3 is 15 amino acids long. Germline values: CDR1 MGHRA, CDR2 YSYEKL. CDR3 in DNA: TGCGCCAGCAGCCTCGGGGCTACCAGCAGAGATACGCAGTATTTT. It translates to CASSLGATSRDTQYF.

The J gene is TRBJ1-1, the V gene TRBV20-1, with D possibly TRBD1 on 6 matching bases. This CDR3 spans 13 amino acids. V was pared by 1 base and J by 4 bases, with 10 bases between. The germline CDR1 and CDR2 sequences are DFQATT and SNEGSKA (reference sequence). CDR3 loop: CSARVAGATEAFF. In nucleotides, the CDR3 is TGCAGTGCTAGAGTGGCAGGGGCCACTGAAGCTTTCTTT.

The J gene is TRBJ2-1, the V gene TRBV5-6; possible D gene TRBD2, 5 bases. Trimming cost V 2 bases and J 14 bases, with 14 bases left between them. This CDR3 comprises 12 residues. Germline V lookup: CDR1 SGHDT, CDR2 YYEEEE. CDR3 residues: CASSLGLLNEFF. The CDR3 region has the DNA TGTGCCAGCAGCTTAGGACTCTTAAATGAGTTCTTC.

This clonotype was recorded a few times. This chain uses TRBV12-3 or TRBV12-4 with TRBJ1-4; 10 bases are a match to TRBD1. The CDR3 covers 13 residues. The trim removed 6 bases at V and 9 bases at J, leaving 4 bases unmatched. The CDR3 DNA follows: TGTGCCAGCAGACAGGGACAGGGGAAAAAACTGTTTTTT. Residues: CASRQGQGKKLFF.

This clonotype was observed a few times. CDR3 loop: CATSDGDGFYGYTF. Written as DNA, the CDR3 is TGTGCCACCAGTGATGGGGACGGGTTCTATGGCTACACCTTC. The gene calls are TRBV24-1 and TRBJ1-2; tentative D call: TRBD1 (5 bases). The V gene's germline CDR1 is KGHDR and CDR2 SFDVKD. The CDR3 runs to 14 residues. Trimming left V 3 bases short and J 4 bases short, with 11 bases between.

The genes are TRBV20-1 and TRBJ2-1; D is possibly TRBD1 (5 bases). Germline V lookup: CDR1 DFQATT, CDR2 SNEGSKA (reference sequence). Deletions cut 3 bases from V and 4 bases from J, with 16 bases between. This CDR3 contains 15 residues. This chain's CDR3 is CSASQQAPGYNEQFF. Written as DNA, the CDR3 is TGCAGTGCTAGCCAACAGGCGCCAGGATACAATGAGCAGTTCTTC.

In its sample, this clonotype was seen many times. The CDR3 DNA reads TGTGCCAGCTCACCCGCGTGGTTTAAAGAGACCCAGTACTTC. Amino acids: CASSPAWFKETQYF. The V call is TRBV18, the J call TRBJ2-5; no clear D. Germline values: CDR1 KGHSH, CDR2 LQKENI. The CDR3 has 14 amino acids. Trimming pared 3 bases from V and 3 bases from J, leaving 11 bases between.

The table lists this clonotype with a few counts. This chain connects TRBV20-1 to TRBJ2-7, with 7 nucleotides matching TRBD2. V gave up 0 bases and J gave up 2 bases; unmatched junction bases: 4. CDR3 size: 14 residues. Germline loops: CDR1 DFQATT, CDR2 SNEGSKA (reference sequence). CDR3 residues: CSAREGGDPYEQYF. In DNA form, the CDR3 reads TGCAGTGCTAGAGAGGGGGGGGACCCCTACGAGCAGTACTTC.

This clonotype was recorded a few times. The chain joins TRBV18 to TRBJ2-7, with a possible D match to TRBD1 (6 bases). The CDR3 consists of 14 residues. V was trimmed by 0 bases and J by 5 bases, leaving 11 bases between them. The V gene's germline CDR1 is KGHSH and CDR2 LQKENI. The CDR3 DNA reads as TGTGCCAGCTCACCACCCGCGGCAGGGGACGAGCAGTACTTC. This sequence encodes CASSPPAAGDEQYF.

This clonotype was counted only a few times. The chain links TRBV10-3 to TRBJ2-1, with TRBD2 identical over 8 bases. The length of the CDR3 is 15 residues. With V trimmed by 5 bases and J by 9 bases, 12 bases remained unmatched. The germline V gene has CDR1 ENHRY and CDR2 SYGVKD. CDR3 loop: CAISPPGGPVGEQFF. The CDR3 DNA is TGTGCCATCAGTCCCCCGGGAGGGCCAGTAGGTGAGCAGTTCTTC.

This clonotype was seen a few times. The V gene is TRBV3-1, the J gene TRBJ2-2; no clear D. The CDR3 has 16 amino acids. The V gene's germline CDR1 is LGHDT and CDR2 YNNKEL (reference sequence). V was pared by 3 bases and J by 0 bases, with 11 bases between. CDR3 amino acids: CASSQRQYTNTGELFF. The CDR3 nucleotides read TGTGCCAGCAGCCAGAGACAATATACGAACACCGGGGAGCTGTTTTTT.